The T cell receptor (beta chain) described here comes from a study of T-cell reconstitution after alpha-beta-depleted transplantation in children. Whole-study results and caveats: At day 60, the high TCRbeta diversity found in some patients originated from recipient T cells and thymic progenitors that had survived.

Germline V gives CDR1 MNHEY, CDR2 SMNVEV (reference sequence). Trimming removed 7 bases from V and 4 bases from J; junction bases left unmatched: 10. This CDR3 has 15 residues. Preparation of the TCRbeta library involved a method that used unique molecular identifiers. TCRdb independently ran MiXCR on the PCR reads; one entry per CDR3 protein. The top ten hold under 45% of the sample, which has around 580,000 distinct CDR3 sequences, roughly 27% seen once. As concerns this clonotype: The antigen is undetermined.

This TCR was recovered from a boy younger than two with Wiskott-Aldrich syndrome, due to receive a stem cell transplant. The J gene is TRBJ1-3, the V gene TRBV27, with TRBD1 matching 7 bases. Here the sequenced sample was PBMCs, taken before TCRalphabeta/CD19-depleted stem cell transplant. The CDR3 nucleotides are TGTGCCAGCAAACCACTCGGACAGGCGGGAAACACCATATATTTT. Translating gives CASKPLGQAGNTIYF.